The 18 T cell receptor beta chains below come from one sample, sequenced in a study of blood T cell repertoires in COVID-19. This table comes from immunoSEQ multiplex PCR, and its TCRdb copy is limited to in-frame clones, with some not included. The sample has about 250,000 clones; around 83% are singletons. Sequenced input: PBMCs or T cells enriched from blood (not recorded which). The receptors were gathered from a woman aged 45-65 years who had been exposed to COVID-19.

The chain has TRBV19 and TRBJ1-3; D uncertain. The CDR3 contains 14 residues. The germline V and J ends were trimmed by 1 base and 0 bases, with 4 bases remaining between them. The germline V gene has CDR1 LNHDA and CDR2 SQIVND (reference sequence). CDR3 DNA sequence: TGTGCCAGTAGTATAGCCGGCTCTGGAAACACCATATATTTT. Translated, it gives CASSIAGSGNTIYF.

The gene calls are TRBV7-2 and TRBJ2-7; 7 positions agree with TRBD1. CDR3 size: 14 residues. In germline, CDR1 is SGHTA, CDR2 FQGNSA. Trimming at V came to 4 bases and at J to 0 bases, leaving 3 bases not matched to a gene. The CDR3 bases are TGTGCCAGCAGCTCCAGACAGGGCTCCTACGAGCAGTACTTC. It codes for CASSSRQGSYEQYF. Using reference TRBV7-2 and TRBJ2-7 for the parts outside the CDR3, the full variable domain is GAGVSQSPSNKVTEKGKDVELRCDPISGHTALYWYRQSLGQGLEFLIYFQGNSAPDKSGLPSDRFSAERTGGSVSTLTIQRTQQEDSAVYLCASSSRQGSYEQYFGPGTRLTVT.

V gene TRBV4-3 combines with J gene TRBJ1-6; TRBD1 aligns across 8 bases. CDR1 and CDR2 from the germline V gene are LGHNA and YSLEER. V trimming: 2 bases; J trimming: 8 bases; junction bases outside the gene matches: 11. The CDR3 loop spans 17 amino acids. CDR3 sequence reads: CASSQLLPGTGDSPLHF. The CDR3 region has the DNA TGCGCCAGCAGCCAATTACTTCCCGGGACAGGTGATTCACCCCTCCACTTT.

This clone was observed a single time. This chain joins TRBV2 and TRBJ2-1; TRBD2 agrees at 8 bases. Germline CDR1 is SNHLY and CDR2 is FYNNEI. The CDR3 is 12 residues long. Germline trimming cut 3 bases from V and 12 bases from J; bases unmatched to any gene: 4. CDR3 bases: TGTGCCAGCAGTGAGACCGGGACTAGGCAGTTCTTC. Protein product: CASSETGTRQFF.

The V and J genes are TRBV10-2 and TRBJ1-2; TRBD1 aligns across 11 bases. The V and J ends lost 7 bases and 6 bases, in that order; junction bases with no gene match: 4. From germline, CDR1 is WSHSY and CDR2 SAAADI. The CDR3 extends over 13 amino acids. In nucleotides, the CDR3 is TGCGCCAGCACCAGGACAGGGGGCGATGGCTACACCTTC. This sequence encodes CASTRTGGDGYTF.

The rearrangement joins TRBV6-6 to TRBJ2-5; a possible D gene is TRBD1 (5 bases). CDR1 is MNHNY and CDR2 is SVGAGI in the germline V gene (reference sequence). This CDR3 has 16 amino acids. The V end lost 5 bases, the J end lost 1 base, and 17 bases lay between the germline ends. The DNA of the CDR3 is TGTGCCAGCAGTCCCCCGAGACAGATCTCCCAAGAGACCCAGTACTTC. Its translation: CASSPPRQISQETQYF.

The rearrangement uses TRBV3-1 (or the pseudogene TRBV3-2) and TRBJ2-5; tentatively, D is TRBD1 (6 bases). CDR3 length: 13 residues. Germline loops: CDR1 LGHDT, CDR2 YNNKEL (reference sequence). Trimming cost V 0 bases and J 8 bases, with 10 bases left between them. CDR3 protein: CASSQEVRGTQYF. The DNA of the CDR3 is TGTGCCAGCAGCCAAGAGGTCAGGGGTACCCAGTACTTC.

The rearrangement links TRBV3-1 (or the pseudogene TRBV3-2) to TRBJ1-6; no clear D. The germline V gene has CDR1 LGHDT and CDR2 YNNKEL (reference sequence). Trimming shortened V by 4 bases and J by 1 base, and 14 bases separated the two germline ends. The CDR3 runs to 17 residues. CDR3 DNA: TGTGCCAGCAGCCCGCAGAAGACGAGGTCCTATAATTCACCCCTCCACTTT. It translates to CASSPQKTRSYNSPLHF.

CDR3 protein: CATSGVGTSGNAAQETQYF. The DNA for the CDR3 is TGTGCCACCAGTGGCGTCGGGACTAGCGGGAATGCCGCACAAGAGACCCAGTACTTC. The chain has TRBV24-1 and TRBJ2-5; TRBD2 agrees at 13 bases. V was clipped by 5 bases and J by 2 bases; unmatched bases: 13. Germline V lookup: CDR1 KGHDR, CDR2 SFDVKD. The CDR3 covers 19 residues.

This clone is a singleton in its sample. The chain employs TRBV2 and TRBJ1-1; no clear D. The germline V gene encodes CDR1 SNHLY and CDR2 FYNNEI. The germline V and J ends were trimmed by 8 bases and 5 bases, with 12 bases remaining between them. This CDR3 contains 12 residues. Here the CDR3 DNA reads TGTGCCAGCTTTCGGGGAGGGACTGAAGCTTTCTTT. As protein: CASFRGGTEAFF.

The gene calls are TRBV5-6 and TRBJ2-2; D not certain. The CDR3 runs 14 residues. Trimming stripped 5 bases from V and 2 bases from J, with 10 bases between. From germline, CDR1 is SGHDT and CDR2 YYEEEE. The CDR3 region has the DNA TGTGCCAGCAGGGGCGATCGAAACACCGGGGAGCTGTTTTTT. Amino acids: CASRGDRNTGELFF.

CDR3 DNA: TGTGCCAGCACTACAGGGACTGAAGCTTTCTTT. Amino acid sequence: CASTTGTEAFF. The rearrangement links TRBV12-3 or TRBV12-4 to TRBJ1-1; maybe TRBD1 (6 bases). This CDR3 has 11 residues. With 7 bases removed from V and 5 bases from J, the gap between germline ends came to 8 bases.

The V and J genes are TRBV13 and TRBJ2-5, with D hard to call. The CDR3 runs to 13 residues. In germline, CDR1 is PRHDT, CDR2 FYEKMQ (reference sequence). With 2 bases removed from V and 7 bases from J, the gap between germline ends came to 11 bases. The chain's CDR3 is CASSLPKSGTQYF. DNA for the CDR3: TGTGCCAGCAGCTTACCCAAGTCGGGGACCCAGTACTTC.

The rearrangement joins TRBV5-1 to TRBJ2-1, with D possibly TRBD1 on 5 matching bases. Per germline, CDR1 SGHRS and CDR2 YFSETQ. The V and J ends lost 4 bases and 0 bases respectively, with 14 bases between them. The CDR3 has 16 residues. CDR3 DNA sequence: TGCGCCAGCAGCCCGAGCCAGGGAAGCTCCTACAATGAGCAGTTCTTC. Translation: CASSPSQGSSYNEQFF. The full variable domain, rest sourced from reference TRBV5-1 and TRBJ2-1, is KAGVTQTPRYLIKTRGQQVTLSCSPISGHRSVSWYQQTPGQGLQFLFEYFSETQRNKGNFPGRFSGRQFSNSRSEMNVSTLELGDSALYLCASSPSQGSSYNEQFFGPGTRLTVL.

This sequence joins TRBV6-5 and TRBJ2-7; 7 bases align to TRBD2. Per the germline V gene, CDR1 is MNHEY and CDR2 is SVGAGI. V shed 0 bases and J 3 bases; nucleotides not matched to a gene: 8. The CDR3 covers 16 residues. The CDR3 coding sequence is TGTGCCAGCAGTTACTCGGGGGGGGAGCAGGGCTACGAGCAGTACTTC. Translated, it gives CASSYSGGEQGYEQYF.

This chain uses TRBV20-1 with TRBJ2-3; D gene ambiguous. V was trimmed by 6 bases and J by 6 bases, leaving 10 bases between them. In germline, CDR1 is DFQATT, CDR2 SNEGSKA (reference sequence). CDR3 length equals 11 residues. CDR3 amino acids: CSAISTDTQYF. The CDR3 DNA is TGCAGTGCGATTAGTACTGATACGCAGTATTTT.

This chain connects TRBV6-5 to TRBJ2-7, with D possibly being TRBD2 (7 bases). V was shortened by 0 bases and J by 2 bases, with 14 bases between the two germline ends. The germline CDR1 and CDR2 sequences are MNHEY and SVGAGI. This CDR3 region has 16 residues. CDR3 bases: TGTGCCAGCAGTTACTCAAGGGGGGGTCCCACCTACGAGCAGTACTTC. This encodes CASSYSRGGPTYEQYF.

This clone was counted once. The rearrangement uses TRBV9 and TRBJ2-3, with D possibly being TRBD2 (5 bases). Germline CDR1 reads SGDLS; CDR2 reads YYNGEE. The CDR3 runs 15 residues. V was shortened by 2 bases and J by 4 bases, with 14 bases between the two germline ends. This CDR3 is CASSVRGLAPDTQYF. In DNA form, the CDR3 reads TGTGCCAGCAGCGTTAGAGGGCTAGCTCCAGATACGCAGTATTTT.